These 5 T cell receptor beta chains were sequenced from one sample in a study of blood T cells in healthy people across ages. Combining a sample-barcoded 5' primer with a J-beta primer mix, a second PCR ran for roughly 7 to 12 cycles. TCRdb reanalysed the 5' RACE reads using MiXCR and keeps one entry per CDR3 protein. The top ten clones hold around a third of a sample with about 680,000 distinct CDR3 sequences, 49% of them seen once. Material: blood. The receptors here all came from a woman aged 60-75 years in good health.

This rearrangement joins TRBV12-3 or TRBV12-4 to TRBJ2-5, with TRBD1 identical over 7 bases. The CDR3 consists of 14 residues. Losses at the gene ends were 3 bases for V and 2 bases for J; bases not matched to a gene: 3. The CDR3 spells CASSFSRGQETQYF. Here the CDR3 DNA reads TGTGCCAGCAGTTTTTCCAGGGGGCAAGAGACCCAGTACTTC.

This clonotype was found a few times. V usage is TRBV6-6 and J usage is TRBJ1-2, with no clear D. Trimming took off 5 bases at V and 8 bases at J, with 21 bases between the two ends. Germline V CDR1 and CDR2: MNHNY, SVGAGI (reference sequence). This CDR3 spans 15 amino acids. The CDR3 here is CASSQQSRLKLGYTF. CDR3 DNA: TGTGCCAGCAGTCAACAAAGCCGATTAAAGCTGGGCTACACCTTC.

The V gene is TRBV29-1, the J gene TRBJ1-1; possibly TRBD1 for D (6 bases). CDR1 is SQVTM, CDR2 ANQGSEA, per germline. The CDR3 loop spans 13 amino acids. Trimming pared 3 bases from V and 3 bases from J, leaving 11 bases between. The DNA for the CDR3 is TGCAGCGTTGAGGAGGGGGGGGACACTGAAGCTTTCTTT. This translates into CSVEEGGDTEAFF.

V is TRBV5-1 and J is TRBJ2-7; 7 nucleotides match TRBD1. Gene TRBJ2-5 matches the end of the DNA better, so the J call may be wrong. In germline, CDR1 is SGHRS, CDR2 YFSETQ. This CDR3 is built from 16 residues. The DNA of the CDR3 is TGCGCCAGCAGCTTGGACAGGGGAACTCTCCAAGAGACCCAGTACTTC. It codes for CASSLDRGTLQETQYF.

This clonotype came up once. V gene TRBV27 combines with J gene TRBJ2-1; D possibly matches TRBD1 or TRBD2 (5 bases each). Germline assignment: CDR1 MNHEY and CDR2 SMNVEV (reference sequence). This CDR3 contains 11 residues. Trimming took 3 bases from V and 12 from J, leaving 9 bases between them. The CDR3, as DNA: TGTGCCAGCAGTTTGGGACCGCGGCAGTTCTTC. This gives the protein CASSLGPRQFF.